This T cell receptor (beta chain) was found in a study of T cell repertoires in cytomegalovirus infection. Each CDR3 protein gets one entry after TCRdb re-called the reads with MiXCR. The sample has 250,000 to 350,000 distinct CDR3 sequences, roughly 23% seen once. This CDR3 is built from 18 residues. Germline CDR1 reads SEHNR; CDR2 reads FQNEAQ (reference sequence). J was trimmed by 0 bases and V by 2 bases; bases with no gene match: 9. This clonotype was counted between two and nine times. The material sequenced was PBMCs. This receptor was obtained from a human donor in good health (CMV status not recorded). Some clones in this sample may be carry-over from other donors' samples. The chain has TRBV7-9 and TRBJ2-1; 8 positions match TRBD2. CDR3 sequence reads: CASSLLREAFSSYNEQFF. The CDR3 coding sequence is TGTGCCAGCAGCTTATTGCGGGAGGCCTTTAGCTCCTACAATGAGCAGTTCTTC.